This TCR beta chain appears in the sequencing data of a study of T-cell memory formation after mild COVID-19. CDR3 length: 16 residues. Germline CDR1 and CDR2: SGHTA and FQGNSA. Trimming took off 0 bases at V and 0 bases at J, with 12 bases between the two ends. One entry per CDR3 protein results from TCRdb running MiXCR on the 5' RACE reads. The table has fewer than 450,000 distinct CDR3 sequences, 20% to 25% seen once. What was sequenced was PBMCs or a T cell subset sorted from them (not recorded which). The receptor was derived from an adult woman who had mild COVID-19 (a few samples of this study predate the infection). Cell type and time point are not known. The genes are TRBV7-2 and TRBJ2-7; no clear D. The CDR3 region is CASSLAESAGSYEQYF. The CDR3 DNA reads TGTGCCAGCAGCTTAGCTGAGAGCGCCGGCTCCTACGAGCAGTACTTC.